This T cell receptor (beta chain) comes out of a study of blood T cell repertoires in COVID-19. On the study more broadly: COVID-19 samples, acute and convalescent, were from the United States, Italy and Spain. Sources were T cells, B-cell-depleted T cells, or PBMCs; the material itself was cDNA or gDNA.

Germline CDR1 is MRHNA and CDR2 is SNTAGT. The CDR3 has 15 residues. With V trimmed by 6 bases and J by 4 bases, 5 bases remained unmatched. Generated by immunoSEQ multiplex PCR, the TCRdb table keeps only in-frame clones and is missing some. The sample has around 150,000 clones; around 90% are singletons. Only a few counts were recorded for this clone. Sequenced material: peripheral blood. This TCR was sampled from a human donor in a cohort sampled during active COVID-19. The V gene is TRBV6-4, the J gene TRBJ2-1, with 11 positions matching TRBD2. Here the CDR3 DNA reads TGTGCCAGCAGCGAGACTAGCGGGGTTTACAATGAGCAGTTCTTC. Its protein is CASSETSGVYNEQFF.